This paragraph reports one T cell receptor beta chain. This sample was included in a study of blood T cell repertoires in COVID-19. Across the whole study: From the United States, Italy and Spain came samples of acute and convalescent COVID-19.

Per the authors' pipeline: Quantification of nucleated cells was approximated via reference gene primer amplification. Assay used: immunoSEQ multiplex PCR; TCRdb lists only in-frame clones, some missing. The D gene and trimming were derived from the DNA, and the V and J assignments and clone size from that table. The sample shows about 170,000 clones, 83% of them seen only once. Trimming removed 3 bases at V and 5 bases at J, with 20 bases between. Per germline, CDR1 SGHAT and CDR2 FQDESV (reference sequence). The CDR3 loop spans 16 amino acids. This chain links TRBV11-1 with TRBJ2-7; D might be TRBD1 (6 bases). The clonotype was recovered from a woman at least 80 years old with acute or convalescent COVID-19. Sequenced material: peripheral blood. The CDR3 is CASSLGRQANRDEQYF. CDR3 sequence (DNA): TGTGCCAGCAGCTTGGGTAGACAGGCCAACCGGGACGAGCAGTACTTC.